In its sample, the clone carrying this TCR beta chain was seen a few times. Germline CDR1 and CDR2: SGHVS and FQNEAQ. This CDR3 is 14 amino acids long. With 0 bases removed from V and 2 bases from J, the gap between germline ends came to 7 bases. The source of the sample is a study of Graves' ophthalmopathy and Graves' hyperthyroidism. Diagnostic conclusions were grounded in clinical symptoms, serum thyroxine, TRAb, thyroid ultrasound and orbital computed tomography. Scientists amplified the TCR beta CDR3 regions from RNA transcripts. Second-round multiplex PCR came after a first-round RT-PCR that employed HTBI primers. TCRdb reanalysed the multiplex PCR reads using MiXCR and keeps one entry per CDR3 protein. The table includes 500,000 to 700,000 distinct CDR3 sequences, 22% detected once.

The J gene is TRBJ1-2, the V gene TRBV7-8; D unresolved. This TCR came from a woman younger than 30 with stable Graves' hyperthyroidism. Some clones in this sample may be carry-over from other donors' samples. Source material: peripheral blood. The CDR3 nucleotides read TGTGCCAGCAGCTTAGCGAAAGGCAACTATGGCTACACCTTC. Its translation is CASSLAKGNYGYTF. Together with reference TRBV7-8 and TRBJ1-2, the CDR3 gives the full variable domain: GAGVSQSPRYKVAKRGQDVALRCDPISGHVSLFWYQQALGQGPEFLTYFQNEAQLDKSGLPSDRFFAERPEGSVSTLKIQRTQQEDSAVYLCASSLAKGNYGYTFGSGTRLTVV.